These 31 T cell receptor beta chains were sequenced from one sample in a study of T cell clonality in common variable immunodeficiency. Findings and caveats of the study: Fewer deletions and N-nucleotide insertions were reportedly seen in common variable immunodeficiency TCR beta sequences.

TCRdb keeps only in-frame clones here, not all; method: immunoSEQ multiplex PCR. The sample includes 30,000 to 35,000 clones, none of them occurring once. No antigens are known for them. The sample was peripheral blood mononuclear cells. Every receptor here comes from a human donor with common variable immunodeficiency.

This clone was detected ten times or more. The read terminates 3 residues before the CDR3 end, so the remaining end is supplied by the germline J gene. V is TRBV18 and J is TRBJ2-4; TRBD1 might be the D (5 bases). Trimming removed 5 bases from V and 1 base from J, with 18 bases in between. This CDR3 region has 17 residues. In germline, CDR1 is KGHSH, CDR2 LQKENI. Partial CDR3 DNA: TGTGCCAGCTCAACCAATGTCATGTCAGGGGCCAAAAACATT. Translated: CASSTNVMSGAKNI. The CDR3 reads in full as CASSTNVMSGAKNIQYF.

This clone occurred a few times. The read ends 3 residues shy of where the CDR3 ends; the end is completed using the germline J gene. V usage is TRBV7-9 and J usage is TRBJ2-7; 7 bases align to TRBD1. Germline V lookup: CDR1 SEHNR, CDR2 FQNEAQ (reference sequence). The length of the CDR3 is 15 residues. Trimming cost V 1 base and J 5 bases; bases outside gene matches: 8. CDR3 loop: CASSLVRGQVNEQYF. CDR3 bases read: TGTGCCAGCAGCTTAGTCCGAGGACAGGTTAACGAG.

This clone has ten or more counts. The DNA ends 3 residues before the CDR3 does, and the rest of the CDR3 is filled in from the germline J gene. The chain links TRBV30 to TRBJ2-6; TRBD2 might be the D (5 bases). V was pared by 0 bases and J by 2 bases, with 14 bases between. There are 17 residues in the CDR3. CDR1 GTSNPN and CDR2 SVGIG come from the germline V gene (reference sequence). CDR3 sequence: CAWSVPGVGTGANVLTF. Partial CDR3 DNA: TGTGCCTGGAGTGTACCCGGGGTCGGGACTGGGGCCAACGTC.

Concerning this clone: The read stops 3 residues short of the end of the CDR3; the missing end is completed from the germline J gene. The same CDR3 also results from other DNA sequences found in this sample. J is TRBJ2-3 and V is TRBV7-3, with D unresolved. Looked up from germline, CDR1 is SGHTA and CDR2 is FQGTGA. This CDR3 contains 14 residues. Trimming left V 5 bases short and J 1 base short, with 10 bases between. The part of the CDR3 DNA that was read is TGTGCCAGCAGCCCAGACCGGGGCACAGATACG. It specifies CASSPDRGTDT. The entire CDR3 protein reads CASSPDRGTDTQYF.

This clone occurred a few times. Coverage ceases 3 residues before the CDR3 finishes, and the germline J gene fills in the end. The V and J genes are TRBV30 and TRBJ2-7, with 11 bases lining up with TRBD2. The ends lost 1 base at V and 1 base at J; junction bases unmatched: 3. Germline lookup yields CDR1 GTSNPN and CDR2 SVGIG (reference sequence). This CDR3 spans 15 amino acids. This chain's CDR3 is CAWSARLAGSYEQYF. The covered CDR3 bases are TGTGCCTGGAGTGCCCGACTAGCGGGGTCCTACGAG.

This clone turned up a few times. The read ends 3 residues shy of where the CDR3 ends; the end is completed using the germline J gene. The gene calls are TRBV10-3 and TRBJ2-7, with D uncertain. The V gene lost 7 bases and the J gene lost 0 bases, with 13 bases spanning the gap. Germline CDR1 and CDR2: ENHRY and SYGVKD. CDR3 length: 14 amino acids. CDR3 loop: CAIKEASSSYEQYF. The sequenced CDR3 bases are TGTGCCATCAAAGAGGCATCGAGCTCCTACGAG.

This clone has just a few counts. The CDR3 extends 3 residues past the end of the read, so its final part is completed from the germline J gene. The J gene is TRBJ2-7, the V gene TRBV19; 8 bases match TRBD1. This CDR3 has 16 residues. V gave up 4 bases and J gave up 3 bases; unmatched junction bases: 11. The germline V gene encodes CDR1 LNHDA and CDR2 SQIVND (reference sequence). CDR3 in amino acids: CASSRSPGQAFYEQYF. CDR3 DNA, as far as it was read: TGTGCCAGTAGTAGATCGCCGGGACAGGCCTTCTACGAG.

In its sample, this clone was seen many times. From the germline J gene comes the end of the CDR3, since the read stops 3 residues before it. This chain joins TRBV3-1 (or the pseudogene TRBV3-2) and TRBJ2-5; 9 positions agree with TRBD1. V lost 4 bases to trimming and J lost 1 base; unmatched junction nucleotides: 4. Germline V gene data show CDR1 as LGHDT and CDR2 as YNNKEL (reference sequence). The length of the CDR3 is 15 residues. The part of the CDR3 DNA that was read is TGTGCCAGCAGCCTCTGGGACAGGGTCCAAGAGACC. Translation: CASSLWDRVQET. The entire CDR3 is CASSLWDRVQETQYF.

This clone was counted ten times or more. The read ends 3 residues before the CDR3 terminus; that terminus is restored from the germline J gene. The chain has TRBV29-1 and TRBJ2-7, with D possibly matching TRBD1 (6 bases). The V end lost 3 bases, the J end lost 4 bases, and 16 bases lay between the germline ends. The germline gives CDR1 SQVTM, CDR2 ANQGSEA. The CDR3 covers 14 residues. CDR3 DNA, as far as it was read: TGCAGCGTTGATCTCCCGGACAGCCCATACGAG. Protein: CSVDLPDSPYE. The entire CDR3 protein reads CSVDLPDSPYEQYF.

As for this clone: The sequence runs out 3 residues before the end of the CDR3; the remainder is reconstructed from the germline J gene. The chain is built from TRBV20-1 and TRBJ2-1; 9 bases fit TRBD2. Germline CDR1 is DFQATT and CDR2 is SNEGSKA (reference sequence). CDR3 length: 13 residues. V lost 5 bases, J lost 9 bases, and 8 bases stayed unmatched. The part of the CDR3 DNA that was read is TGCAGTGCTGGCCTCGCGGGAGGGCGTGAG. Its protein product is CSAGLAGGRE. The entire CDR3 sequence reads CSAGLAGGREQFF.

This clone is termed large. The read ends 3 residues shy of where the CDR3 ends; the end is completed using the germline J gene. The gene calls are TRBV30 and TRBJ2-4, with 9 bases that match TRBD1. In germline, CDR1 is GTSNPN, CDR2 SVGIG (reference sequence). CDR3 length: 15 residues. The V and J ends lost 5 bases and 2 bases, in that order; junction bases with no gene match: 7. CDR3 DNA, as far as it was read: TGTGCCTGGGTGACAGGGGGTAAAACCAAAAACATT. Translating it yields CAWVTGGKTKNI. The CDR3, in full, reads CAWVTGGKTKNIQYF. Using reference TRBV30 and TRBJ2-4 for the parts outside the CDR3, the full variable domain is SQTIHQWPATLVQPVGSPLSLECTVEGTSNPNLYWYRQAAGRGLQLLFYSVGIGQISSEVPQNLSASRPQDRQFILSSKKLLLSDSGFYLCAWVTGGKTKNIQYFGAGTRLSVL.

Notes on this clone: The read halts 3 residues ahead of the CDR3 end, with the missing end drawn from the germline J gene. This chain joins TRBV7-2 and TRBJ1-2; the D gene is possibly TRBD1 (6 bases). The V and J ends lost 5 bases and 4 bases respectively, with 14 bases between them. This CDR3 has 14 residues. CDR1 and CDR2 (germline): SGHTA, FQGNSA. CDR3 amino acids: CASSPDRWGYGYTF. Partial CDR3 DNA: TGTGCCAGCAGCCCCGACAGGTGGGGCTATGGC. The complete variable domain, with remaining parts taken from reference TRBV7-2 and TRBJ1-2, reads GAGVSQSPSNKVTEKGKDVELRCDPISGHTALYWYRQSLGQGLEFLIYFQGNSAPDKSGLPSDRFSAERTGGSVSTLTIQRTQQEDSAVYLCASSPDRWGYGYTFGSGTRLTVV.

Concerning this clone itself: This is likely an artifact of a read error, given a far larger clone one base away. CDR3 DNA (partial): TGTGCCAGCAGCTTGAATAGCGGGAGTTTCTACGAG. Protein sequence: CASSLNSGSFYE. The whole CDR3 protein reads CASSLNSGSFYEQYF. The V call is TRBV7-9, the J call TRBJ2-7; TRBD2 matches 9 bases. The sequenced fragment ends 3 residues before the CDR3 boundary, so the rest is inferred from the germline J gene. Unmatched junction bases numbered 6, after V lost 3 bases and J lost 3 bases. From germline, CDR1 is SEHNR and CDR2 FQNEAQ (reference sequence). This CDR3 is 15 amino acids long.

This clone was seen at least ten times. The read gets to within 3 residues of the CDR3 end, and the germline J gene fills in the rest. The chain links TRBV20-1 to TRBJ2-3; 9 bases are shared with TRBD2. The CDR3 contains 15 residues. CDR1 and CDR2 from the germline V gene are DFQATT and SNEGSKA (reference sequence). V lost 4 bases to trimming and J lost 0 bases; unmatched junction nucleotides: 5. The CDR3: CSANLAGASTDTQYF. The DNA read from the CDR3 is TGCAGTGCTAACTTAGCGGGGGCTAGCACAGATACG.

This clone was counted only a few times. The read terminates 3 residues ahead of where the CDR3 ends, so the germline J gene completes it. This chain uses TRBV5-1 with TRBJ2-7, with D possibly TRBD1 on 5 matching bases. With 5 bases removed from V and 0 bases from J, the gap between germline ends came to 12 bases. In germline, CDR1 is SGHRS, CDR2 YFSETQ. The CDR3 length is 14 residues. The part of the CDR3 DNA that was read is TGCGCCAGCAGAAACAGACAGAGCTCCTACGAG. This sequence encodes CASRNRQSSYE. The full CDR3 is CASRNRQSSYEQYF. The full variable domain, in which reference TRBV5-1 and TRBJ2-7 provide the parts outside the CDR3, is KAGVTQTPRYLIKTRGQQVTLSCSPISGHRSVSWYQQTPGQGLQFLFEYFSETQRNKGNFPGRFSGRQFSNSRSEMNVSTLELGDSALYLCASRNRQSSYEQYFGPGTRLTVT.

This clone was detected a few times. The sequence runs out 3 residues before the end of the CDR3; the remainder is reconstructed from the germline J gene. The rearrangement joins TRBV7-2 to TRBJ2-1; no firm D call. This CDR3 region has 13 residues. From germline, CDR1 is SGHTA and CDR2 FQGNSA. Trimming left V 2 bases short and J 6 bases short, with 8 bases between. The CDR3 protein is CASSLHGPNEQFF. The sequenced part of the CDR3 DNA is TGTGCCAGCAGCTTACACGGTCCCAATGAG.

This clone has a handful of counts. With the read ending 3 residues before the CDR3 end, the germline J gene is used to fill in that end. The V call is TRBV7-9, the J call TRBJ1-3, with D hard to call. The CDR3 loop spans 15 amino acids. Trimming stripped 3 bases from V and 2 bases from J, with 11 bases between. Per the germline V gene, CDR1 is SEHNR and CDR2 is FQNEAQ (reference sequence). CDR3 sequence reads: CASSFLLGPGNTIYF. The CDR3 DNA, read in part, is TGTGCCAGCAGCTTCCTCCTCGGTCCTGGAAACACC.

At least ten counts were recorded for this clone. Its ends do not fully match the called genes, so a read error is possible. The observed sequence ends 3 residues before the CDR3 terminus, with the missing tail filled in from the germline J gene. The V call is TRBV4-2, the J call TRBJ2-1, with 7 positions matching TRBD1. The CDR3 is 14 amino acids. CDR1 LGHNA and CDR2 YNFKEQ come from the germline V gene. The sequenced part of the CDR3 DNA is TGCGCCAGCAGCCCCGGGACAGACTACAATGAG. It encodes CASSPGTDYNE. The whole CDR3 protein reads CASSPGTDYNEQFF.

This clone was seen ten or more times. The sequenced fragment ends 3 residues before the CDR3 boundary, so the rest is inferred from the germline J gene. The chain carries TRBV5-4 and TRBJ1-2, with D perhaps matching TRBD1 (6 bases). With 4 bases removed from V and 4 bases from J, the gap between germline ends came to 14 bases. In germline, CDR1 is SGHNT, CDR2 YYREEE (reference sequence). CDR3 length: 14 residues. CDR3 DNA, as far as it was read: TGTGCCAGCAGCATAGAGGGGGGGGGCTATGGC. Residues: CASSIEGGGYG. The complete CDR3 reads CASSIEGGGYGYTF.

This clone has at least ten counts. The CDR3 extends 3 residues past the end of the read, so its final part is completed from the germline J gene. This chain joins TRBV30 and TRBJ1-2; 7 nucleotides match TRBD1. The CDR3 is 15 residues long. Germline V lookup: CDR1 GTSNPN, CDR2 SVGIG (reference sequence). V lost 4 bases to trimming and J lost 4 bases; unmatched junction nucleotides: 12. The CDR3 reads CAWKLNRGGIYGYTF. CDR3 bases read: TGTGCCTGGAAACTTAACAGGGGTGGAATCTATGGC.

This clone was seen at least ten times. Read sequence stops 3 residues before the CDR3 end, and the germline J gene provides the missing end. The chain recombines TRBV7-3 with TRBJ2-1; D is perhaps TRBD1 (5 bases). Germline V gene lookup returns CDR1 SGHTA and CDR2 FQGTGA. The CDR3 has 12 residues. V was pared by 3 bases and J by 8 bases, with 8 bases between. CDR3 DNA, as far as it was read: TGTGCCAGCAGCTTCAGGGTCGATGAG. This gives the protein CASSFRVDE. The full CDR3 is CASSFRVDEQFF.

With regard to this clone: The CDR3 extends 3 residues past the end of the read, so its final part is completed from the germline J gene. The chain uses TRBV7-9 and TRBJ2-1; a weak D match, TRBD2 (6 bases). CDR1 and CDR2 from the germline V gene are SEHNR and FQNEAQ (reference sequence). CDR3 size: 14 residues. The ends were cut back, 5 bases at V and 2 bases at J, with 10 bases in the middle. The CDR3 DNA, read in part, is TGTGCCAGCAGCCAGGGACTTACCTACAATGAG. The encoded protein is CASSQGLTYNE. The full CDR3 is CASSQGLTYNEQFF.

This clone was seen at least ten times. The CDR3 is cut off 3 residues early in the read; its end comes from the germline J gene. The rearrangement uses TRBV30 and TRBJ1-6; 7 nucleotides align to TRBD1. There are 15 residues in the CDR3. Losses at the gene ends were 2 bases for V and 10 bases for J; bases not matched to a gene: 11. Germline CDR1 and CDR2: GTSNPN and SVGIG (reference sequence). The CDR3 bases that were read are TGTGCCTGGAGTCCAAGGGGGCAGGGCAGGTCACCC. It is translated as CAWSPRGQGRSP. The entire CDR3 reads CAWSPRGQGRSPLHF.

The sequenced part of the CDR3 DNA is TGTGCCAGCAGCTTAGGAAGCAGGGACACTGAA. Translating it yields CASSLGSRDTE. The CDR3, in full, reads CASSLGSRDTEAFF. This chain links TRBV7-2 with TRBJ1-1, with D possibly matching TRBD1 (5 bases). The missing CDR3 end, 3 residues past where the read stops, is filled in from the germline J gene. The CDR3 length is 14 residues. The germline V and J ends were trimmed by 1 base and 3 bases, with 9 bases remaining between them. Germline V lookup: CDR1 SGHTA, CDR2 FQGNSA.

Notes on this clone: Read coverage stops 3 residues before the CDR3 terminus; the germline J gene supplies the remainder. The chain recombines TRBV5-1 with TRBJ2-5, with TRBD2 matching 9 bases. CDR3 length: 15 amino acids. Germline CDR1 SGHRS, CDR2 YFSETQ. The ends lost 0 bases at V and 1 base at J; junction bases unmatched: 1. The CDR3 here is CASSLASGIQETQYF. The CDR3 bases that were read are TGCGCCAGCAGCTTGGCTAGCGGGATCCAAGAGACC.

The sample holds many counts of this clone. Coverage ceases 3 residues before the CDR3 finishes, and the germline J gene fills in the end. This rearrangement joins TRBV6-1 to TRBJ1-3; tentatively, D is TRBD1 (5 bases). Trimming left V 4 bases short and J 0 bases short, with 7 bases between. CDR3 length: 14 residues. Germline loops: CDR1 MNHNS, CDR2 SASEGT. The CDR3 bases that were read are TGTGCCAGCAGTGTACAGGTCTCTGGAAACACC. This sequence encodes CASSVQVSGNT. The CDR3 in full is CASSVQVSGNTIYF.

By share, this clone ranks as medium-sized (0.01 to 0.1%). The read finishes 3 residues shy of the CDR3 end, and the germline J gene is used to complete it. The V call is TRBV5-6, the J call TRBJ2-1; perhaps D is TRBD1 or TRBD2 (6 bases each). The germline V gene has CDR1 SGHDT and CDR2 YYEEEE. Trimming left V 2 bases short and J 9 bases short, with 9 bases between. The CDR3 consists of 12 residues. CDR3 in amino acids: CASSLQGGEQFF. Incomplete CDR3 DNA: TGTGCCAGCAGCTTACAGGGAGGTGAG.

As to this clone: The CDR3 end falls 3 residues outside the read, so it is completed with the germline J gene. V and J are TRBV5-4 and TRBJ2-5; no clear D gene. CDR3 length equals 12 residues. Between the trimmed V and J ends, which lost 2 bases and 3 bases, there was a span of 5 bases. Per the germline V gene, CDR1 is SGHNT and CDR2 is YYREEE (reference sequence). The CDR3 loop reads CASSFLEETQYF. The CDR3 bases that were read are TGTGCCAGCAGCTTCCTCGAAGAGACC.

This clone showed up just a few times. The CDR3 end lies 3 residues beyond the end of the read and is filled in from the germline J gene. V is TRBV2 and J is TRBJ1-1, with D maybe TRBD1 (5 bases). Trimming removed 6 bases at V and 5 bases at J, with 13 bases between. Germline assignment: CDR1 SNHLY and CDR2 FYNNEI. The CDR3 loop spans 13 amino acids. The DNA read from the CDR3 is TGTGCCAGCAGAGTTCAGGGTACTACTGAA. It specifies CASRVQGTTE. The whole CDR3 region reads CASRVQGTTEAFF.

This clone has ten or more counts. The read stops 3 residues short of the end of the CDR3; the missing end is completed from the germline J gene. The V call is TRBV20-1, the J call TRBJ1-5, with D perhaps matching TRBD1 (6 bases). The CDR3 runs to 12 residues. V dropped 6 bases and J dropped 3 bases, with 9 bases sitting between them. CDR1 and CDR2 from the germline V gene are DFQATT and SNEGSKA (reference sequence). The CDR3 bases that were read are TGCAGTGCGAGGGACAACAATCAGCCC. It encodes CSARDNNQP. The CDR3, in full, reads CSARDNNQPQHF.

This clone has a handful of counts. The read ends 3 residues early relative to the CDR3; the germline J gene fills the gap. The V gene is TRBV19, the J gene TRBJ1-1; D remains ambiguous. Germline values: CDR1 LNHDA, CDR2 SQIVND (reference sequence). The CDR3 spans 13 residues. The covered CDR3 bases are TGTGCCAGTAGTAGGTTTGGGCGTAGTAGG. It yields the protein CASSRFGRSR. The whole CDR3 sequence reads CASSRFGRSRAFF.